The 14 T cell receptor beta chains reported below all come from one sample, sequenced in a study of cytomegalovirus exposure and HLA in healthy donors. Measured with immunoSEQ multiplex PCR; TCRdb has only the in-frame clones, and not every one. The sample shows 150,000 to 200,000 clones, 85% of them seen only once. The sequencing input was PBMCs. The receptors were gathered from a man aged 18 to 29 in good health and CMV-seropositive.

The rearrangement links TRBV5-1 to TRBJ2-3, with 7 bases identical to TRBD1. This CDR3 is 14 amino acids long. Germline lookup yields CDR1 SGHRS and CDR2 YFSETQ. V was clipped by 5 bases and J by 2 bases; unmatched bases: 5. The CDR3 DNA sequence: TGCGCCAGCAGGATGGGACAGTACACAGATACGCAGTATTTT. Translating gives CASRMGQYTDTQYF.

The chain couples TRBV18 to TRBJ1-2; D ambiguous. Trimming removed 6 bases at V and 9 bases at J, with 17 bases between. Germline CDR1 KGHSH, CDR2 LQKENI. The CDR3 length is 13 residues. CDR3 DNA sequence: TGTGCCAGCTCTCTTGACAAGGCGTTGAGCTACACCTTC. Protein: CASSLDKALSYTF.

This clone has a single count. CDR3 region: CASSAQGSRYNSPLHF. The CDR3 nucleotides read TGTGCCAGCAGTGCACAGGGTTCCCGCTATAATTCACCCCTCCACTTT. This rearrangement joins TRBV27 to TRBJ1-6; possibly TRBD1 for D (6 bases). The CDR3 extends over 16 amino acids. V was cut by 5 bases and J by 3 bases, with 14 bases left in between. The germline CDR1 and CDR2 sequences are MNHEY and SMNVEV (reference sequence).

This rearrangement joins TRBV6-5 to TRBJ2-5; D unresolved. The CDR3 has 15 amino acids. CDR1 MNHEY and CDR2 SVGAGI come from the germline V gene. Trimming left V 6 bases short and J 1 base short, with 15 bases between. In nucleotides, the CDR3 is TGTGCCAGCAGCCGATATTCGACAATCCAAGAGACCCAGTACTTC. Translation gives CASSRYSTIQETQYF.

CDR3 amino acids: CAISKDNYEQYF. CDR3 bases: TGTGCCATCAGTAAGGACAACTACGAGCAGTACTTC. V gene TRBV10-3 combines with J gene TRBJ2-7; tentatively, D is TRBD1 (5 bases). Looked up from germline, CDR1 is ENHRY and CDR2 is SYGVKD. The CDR3 sequence is 12 residues long. V was clipped by 5 bases and J by 3 bases, with 8 bases between them.

The chain carries TRBV5-4 and TRBJ2-1; TRBD2 matches at 8 bases. The J segment lost 2 bases and the V segment lost 0 bases, leaving 1 base of the junction unmatched. This CDR3 has 15 amino acids. CDR1 is SGHNT and CDR2 is YYREEE in the germline V gene (reference sequence). CDR3 sequence (DNA): TGTGCCAGCAGCTTGGACGGGGGGGCCTACAATGAGCAGTTCTTC. This codes for CASSLDGGAYNEQFF.

The chain is built from TRBV28 and TRBJ1-1; D remains unclear. V lost 3 bases, J lost 4 bases, and 6 bases lay in between. The CDR3 runs 12 residues. From germline, CDR1 is MDHEN and CDR2 SYDVKM. CDR3 in amino acids: CASSLLSTEAFF. As DNA, the CDR3 is TGTGCCAGCAGTTTGCTTAGCACTGAAGCTTTCTTT.

There are a few counts of this clone. The chain combines TRBV5-1 with TRBJ2-3; D is undetermined. Trimming stripped 4 bases from V and 0 bases from J, with 15 bases between. Germline CDR1 SGHRS, CDR2 YFSETQ. CDR3 length: 16 amino acids. The CDR3 region has the DNA TGCGCCAGCAGCAGCGTACTTGCAGCGAGCACAGATACGCAGTATTTT. Translating it yields CASSSVLAASTDTQYF.

The chain joins TRBV2 to TRBJ1-5; 8 nucleotides line up with TRBD1. Trimming at V came to 2 bases and at J to 9 bases, leaving 6 bases not matched to a gene. The CDR3 is 14 residues long. CDR1 and CDR2 from the germline V gene are SNHLY and FYNNEI. CDR3 nucleotide sequence: TGTGCCAGCAGTGAAAGGACAGGGTTTGGGCCCCAGCATTTT. Translation gives CASSERTGFGPQHF.

The chain employs TRBV2 and TRBJ2-1; weak D call: TRBD2 (5 bases). Germline loops: CDR1 SNHLY, CDR2 FYNNEI. The CDR3 consists of 12 residues. Trimming shortened V by 6 bases and J by 9 bases, and 12 bases separated the two germline ends. CDR3 bases: TGTGCCAGCAGAGCAATGGCGGGTGAGCAGTTCTTC. Translation gives CASRAMAGEQFF.

V and J are TRBV6-1 and TRBJ1-1; TRBD1 matches 8 bases. V lost 10 bases, J lost 0 bases, and 7 bases stayed unmatched. This CDR3 comprises 14 residues. Germline V gene data show CDR1 as MNHNS and CDR2 as SASEGT. The CDR3 bases are TGTGCCACCCACTGGACAGGGATGAACACTGAAGCTTTCTTT. This translates into CATHWTGMNTEAFF.

The V call is TRBV5-1, the J call TRBJ2-7; TRBD1 aligns across 9 bases. With 0 bases clipped from V and 7 bases from J, the junction kept 20 bases outside the gene matches. The CDR3 spans 19 residues. The germline V gene encodes CDR1 SGHRS and CDR2 YFSETQ. The CDR3: CASSLGVGARDREVKEQYF. The CDR3 nucleotides read TGCGCCAGCAGCTTGGGGGTCGGGGCCCGGGACAGGGAGGTAAAAGAGCAGTACTTC.

The V and J genes are TRBV5-6 and TRBJ2-7, with 8 bases identical to TRBD1. The CDR3 is 15 residues long. The V gene end was trimmed by 1 base and the J gene end by 3 bases; junction bases not matched to a gene: 6. CDR1 and CDR2 from the germline V gene are SGHDT and YYEEEE. CDR3 loop: CASSLSGQGRYEQYF. Written as DNA, the CDR3 is TGTGCCAGCAGCTTGAGTGGACAGGGTCGCTACGAGCAGTACTTC.

This chain connects TRBV7-8 to TRBJ2-5; no clear D gene. Germline V gene lookup returns CDR1 SGHVS and CDR2 FQNEAQ. Deletions cut 2 bases from V and 3 bases from J, with 7 bases between. The CDR3 is 13 amino acids. CDR3 sequence (DNA): TGTGCCAGCAGCTTAATTCGGGAAGAGACCCAGTACTTC. Its protein is CASSLIREETQYF. Together with reference TRBV7-8 and TRBJ2-5, the CDR3 gives the full variable domain: GAGVSQSPRYKVAKRGQDVALRCDPISGHVSLFWYQQALGQGPEFLTYFQNEAQLDKSGLPSDRFFAERPEGSVSTLKIQRTQQEDSAVYLCASSLIREETQYFGPGTRLLVL.